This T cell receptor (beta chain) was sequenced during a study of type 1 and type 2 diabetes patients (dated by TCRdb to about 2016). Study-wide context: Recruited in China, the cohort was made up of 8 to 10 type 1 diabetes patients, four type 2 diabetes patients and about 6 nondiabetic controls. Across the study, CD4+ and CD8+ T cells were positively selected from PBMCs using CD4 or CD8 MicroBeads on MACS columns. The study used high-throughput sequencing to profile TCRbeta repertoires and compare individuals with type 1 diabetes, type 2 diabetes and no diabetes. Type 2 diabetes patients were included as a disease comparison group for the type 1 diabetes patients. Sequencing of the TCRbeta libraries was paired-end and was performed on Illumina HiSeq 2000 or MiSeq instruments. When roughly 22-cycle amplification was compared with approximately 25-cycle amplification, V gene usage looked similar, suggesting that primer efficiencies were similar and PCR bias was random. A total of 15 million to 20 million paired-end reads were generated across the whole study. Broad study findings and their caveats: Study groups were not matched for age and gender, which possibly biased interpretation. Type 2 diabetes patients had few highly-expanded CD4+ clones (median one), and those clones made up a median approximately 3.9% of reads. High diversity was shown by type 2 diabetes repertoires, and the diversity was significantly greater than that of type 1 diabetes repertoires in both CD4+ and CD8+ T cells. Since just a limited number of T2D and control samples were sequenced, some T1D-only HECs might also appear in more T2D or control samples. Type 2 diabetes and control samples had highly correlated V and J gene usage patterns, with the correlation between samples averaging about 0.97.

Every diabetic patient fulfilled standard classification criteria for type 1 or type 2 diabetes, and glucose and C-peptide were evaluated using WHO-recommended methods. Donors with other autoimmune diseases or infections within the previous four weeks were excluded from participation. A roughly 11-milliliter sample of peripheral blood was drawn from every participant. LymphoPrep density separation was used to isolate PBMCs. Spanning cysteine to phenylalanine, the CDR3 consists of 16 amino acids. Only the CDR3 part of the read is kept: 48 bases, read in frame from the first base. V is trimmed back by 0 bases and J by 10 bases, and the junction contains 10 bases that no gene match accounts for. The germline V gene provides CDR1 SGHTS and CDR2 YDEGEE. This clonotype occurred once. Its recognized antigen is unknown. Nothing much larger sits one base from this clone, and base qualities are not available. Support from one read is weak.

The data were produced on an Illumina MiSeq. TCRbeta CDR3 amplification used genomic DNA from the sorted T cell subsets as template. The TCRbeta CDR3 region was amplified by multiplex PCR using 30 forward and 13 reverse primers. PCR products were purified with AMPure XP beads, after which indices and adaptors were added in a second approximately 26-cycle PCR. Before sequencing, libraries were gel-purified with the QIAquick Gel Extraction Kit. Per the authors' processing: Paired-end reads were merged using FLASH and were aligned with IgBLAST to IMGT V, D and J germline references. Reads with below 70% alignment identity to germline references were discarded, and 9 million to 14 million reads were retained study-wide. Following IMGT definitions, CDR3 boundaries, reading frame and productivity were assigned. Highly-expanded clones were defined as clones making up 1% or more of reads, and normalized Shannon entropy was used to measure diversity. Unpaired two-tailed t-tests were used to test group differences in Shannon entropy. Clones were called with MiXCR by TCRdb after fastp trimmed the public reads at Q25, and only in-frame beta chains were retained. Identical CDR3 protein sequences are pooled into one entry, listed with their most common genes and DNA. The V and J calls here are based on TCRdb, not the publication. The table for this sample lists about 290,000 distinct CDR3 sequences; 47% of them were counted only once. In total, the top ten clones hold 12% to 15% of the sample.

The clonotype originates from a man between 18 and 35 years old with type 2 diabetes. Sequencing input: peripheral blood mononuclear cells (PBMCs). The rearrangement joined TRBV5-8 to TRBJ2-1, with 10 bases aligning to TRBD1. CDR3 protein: CASSLAVGQGSLEQFF. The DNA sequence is TGTGCCAGCAGCTTGGCCGTGGGACAGGGGTCCCTCGAGCAGTTCTTC. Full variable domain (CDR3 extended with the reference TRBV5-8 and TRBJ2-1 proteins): EAGVTQSPTHLIKTRGQQATLRCSPISGHTSVYWYQQALGLGLQFLLWYDEGEERNRGNFPPRFSGRQFPNYSSELNVNALELEDSALYLCASSLAVGQGSLEQFFGPGTRLTVL.